This T cell receptor beta chain comes out of a study of cytomegalovirus exposure and HLA in healthy donors (dated by TCRdb to 2017 to 2019). Regarding the study in general: An earlier analysis of some 620 of the donors reported approximately 260 Gb of sequence data and approximately 120 million unique TCR beta sequences obtained from 180 million or so T cells. Approximately 330 gigabases of sequencing data and about 92 million unique TCR sequences made up an early release that covered 640 HLA-typed donors. A handful of DR-DQ haplotypes were handled as single units for association and clustering because linkage in the cohort was strong. Among the approximately 430 genotyped donors, around 81% belonged to the genetic ancestry cluster associated with self-reported Caucasian donors. Donor age, sex, ethnicity and CMV serostatus were collected together with the repertoire data. Rather than drawing on any new phenotypic data, the later analysis identified candidate immune exposures from TCR beta sequences and the way those sequences occurred across donors. Using immunosequencing, the study profiled T cell repertoires from 500 to 800 subjects and related those repertoires to cytomegalovirus serostatus. Among roughly 370 genotyped donors of the cohort, an average of approximately 250,000 unique TCR beta nucleotide sequences were sequenced per donor, roughly 20% of them non-productive. Every repertoire in the discovery cohort had been generated on one and the same sequencing platform. In an earlier analysis of around 540 of the donors, high-throughput TCR beta sequencing was used to judge whether each TCR beta V gene segment behaved as functional or pseudogenic. The study aimed to test whether cataloging public T cell receptors could reveal signatures of past pathogen exposure. HLA typing covered class I and class II loci at four-digit resolution. A later genetic analysis used genome-wide SNP genotypes for about three fifths of the roughly 700 donors, treating that subset as a discovery cohort. Typing coverage varied by locus: roughly 620-640 donors for A, B, C, DRB1 and DQB1; approximately 520 for DQA1; some 610 for DPA1; roughly 470 for DPB1. In a later analysis, previously published TCR beta repertoires from about 670 donors were re-analyzed and high-resolution HLA genotyping was added so that TCR occurrence patterns could be studied. To predict cytomegalovirus infection status, the study combined high-throughput TCR immunosequencing, statistical association of individual TCRs with disease status, and machine learning. In addition to the first cohort of around 670 subjects, a separate validation cohort of 120 different subjects was used. Results the study describes overall, beyond this receptor: Specific HLA alleles were associated with some 15,000 TCR beta sequences at a false discovery rate of 0.05 in a later analysis. A later genetic analysis associated a missense DCLRE1C variant with V-gene and J-gene trimming of TCR beta chains, and an independent cohort replicated the association. In a later analysis, several top co-occurrence clusters were reported to appear linked to parvovirus B19, influenza, CMV and Epstein-Barr virus. A cluster of highly shared sequence variants was judged likely to be a technical artifact of the sequencing pipeline. The study gave a list of 150 to 200 TCR beta chains associated with cytomegalovirus. This cohort had only TCR beta chains sequenced, and the lack of alpha or paired-chain data limited which features could be detected. The only immune exposure information available for the cohort was CMV serostatus. In both the original and validation cohorts, the classifier was reported to diagnose cytomegalovirus status with high specificity and sensitivity. A further reported finding was that TCR beta sequences accurately predicted the HLA-A and HLA-B alleles for most subjects in the first cohort. Most TCR sequences were observed very rarely across donors, whereas some public TCRs were present in many individuals. When HLA alleles, especially DR and DQ, strongly co-occurred, attributing TCR associations to individual alleles was difficult. In a later analysis, TCR association rates were found to vary across HLA loci, with the most associated TCRs seen for DRB1 alleles and the fewest for HLA-C alleles. HLA typing was unavailable for some donors at each locus, so association tests used only the typed subset. Compared with equally common non-associated chains, HLA-associated TCR beta chains in a later analysis were more clonally expanded and had lower generation probabilities. Because the 87-base-pair reads could not distinguish some IMGT-functional V segments, including TRBV6-2 and TRBV6-3, those segments were excluded. A later analysis found that most CMV-associated TCR beta chains appeared HLA-restricted, with HLA associations seemingly driven largely by CMV exposure. Compared with the roughly 670-donor mean, donors in an Asian-associated ancestry cluster had fewer N-insertions in productive TCRs, according to a later genetic analysis. Linkage disequilibrium might explain the correlated functional status among segregating V segments, but an unknown experimental factor could not be excluded. It was suggested by the authors that the approach could potentially be generalized to other disease states and immunological phenotypes. In an earlier analysis of fewer than 750 of the donors, most TCR beta V segments were observed in productive rearrangements about 87% or about 30% of the time, broadly matching IMGT annotations. Sequencing depth was assumed to be roughly uniform across donors in the presence/absence analyses, though that assumption may not hold. A few of the identified cytomegalovirus-associated TCR beta chains were confirmed in vitro to be specific for cytomegalovirus antigens. Because counts were too low, some 17 rarely observed V segments, including chromosome 9 orphons, were excluded from the earlier analysis of some 590 of the donors.

Library preparation used the immunoSEQ multiplex PCR assay. For the multiplex PCR, a mixture combining 60 forward primers for TCR Vbeta segments and 13 reverse primers for TCR Jbeta segments was used. Amplification of the CDR3 region of rearranged TCR beta genes was performed with a multiplex PCR assay on genomic DNA. The amplified TCR beta libraries were sequenced on the Illumina HiSeq System as 87-base-pair reads. The study's own analysis went as follows. A later analysis counted some 74 million unique TCR beta chains across the 666 repertoires, and around 12 million of these chains were shared by at least two donors. To remove PCR and sequencing errors, raw reads were error-corrected and collapsed into unique sequences using a nearest-neighbor algorithm that merged closely related sequences. Alignment of CDR3 sequences to IMGT reference sequences was used to assign V, D and J gene segments. For a sequence to be retained, a match of at least six nucleotides was required to both a V gene segment and a J gene segment. A rearrangement counted as productive if the CDR3 had no stop codons and remained in frame with V and J, and every other rearrangement counted as non-productive. CDR3 was defined by IMGT convention, running from the second conserved V-encoded cysteine to the conserved J-encoded phenylalanine. In an earlier analysis of just under 600 of the donors, sequences lacking an unambiguous match to a single V gene segment were excluded. In an earlier analysis of more than 500 of the donors, a V segment was called functional when productive rearrangements were above 56.7%, and segregating when the standard deviation between donors exceeded 5%. A statistical classification framework was developed to diagnose cytomegalovirus status using the catalog of TCR beta chain sequences. In a later analysis, V and J genes were assigned by comparing TCR nucleotide sequences against IMGT/GENE-DB human TR gene sequences. A later analysis assigned CDR3 sequences and most-parsimonious VDJ recombination scenarios with the TCRdist pipeline. In a later analysis, each TCR beta chain was defined by its CDR3 amino acid sequence together with its V-gene family, and reads without a unique V-gene family were excluded. In a later analysis, 450 to 600 highly shared, low-generation-probability nucleotide sequences were removed to address suspected cross-contamination and a sequencing artifact. In a later analysis, a clonal expansion index for each public chain was calculated from normalized within-repertoire ranks of inferred template counts. In a later analysis, generation probabilities were computed with a VDJ recombination model fitted to out-of-frame rearrangements, and the resulting probabilities were checked against IGoR. Hypergeometric tests were used in a later analysis to score TCR-TCR, TCR-HLA and TCR-CMV co-occurrence, with a repertoire-size bias correction applied to the TCR pairs. A later analysis estimated false discovery rates by permuting HLA or CMV assignments 20 times. In a later analysis, co-occurring TCRs were grouped using DBSCAN, with TCRdist sequence similarity added in when clustering inside HLA-allele-positive subsets. Co-occurrence clustering excluded repertoires with fewer than 30,000 or more than 120,000 public chains, plus five with anomalous nucleotide sharing. Imported from immuneACCESS, the table was reduced by TCRdb to in-frame sequences with V and J called. These copies leave out some clones; in studies compared against another copy, an unresolved V gene accounts for under half, and the cause of the remainder is not known. V, J and clone size reflect that table, while D and trimming were determined from the DNA. The sample has some 120,000 clones on record, 79% of them singletons. About 2.7% of the sample rests with the top ten.

The cohort comprised 670 or so healthy bone marrow donors. At the time of sampling, every cohort member was nominally healthy, though immune exposures that went unrecorded were likely present. The donor was CMV seropositive and was included in the group of 250 to 350 seropositive cohort members. A peripheral blood sample was provided by each donor, and peripheral blood mononuclear cells were used for TCR beta sequencing. Genomic DNA was extracted from the blood cell samples with the Qiagen DNeasy Blood Extraction Kit. Remarks on this clone: There is no known antigen for this receptor. No much larger clone is present one base from it, and per-base qualities are unavailable.

The germline V gene sets CDR1 to SGHDT and CDR2 to YYEEEE. From the cysteine up to the phenylalanine, the CDR3 has a length of 17 residues. The CDR3 DNA has 51 bases and is translated from base 1. V is trimmed back by 3 bases and J by 5 bases, and the junction contains 8 bases that no gene match accounts for. What was sequenced was PBMCs. The receptor chain draws on TRBV5-6 and TRBJ2-1, and 13 junction bases match TRBD2. The TCR sequence derives from a young woman in good health and CMV-seropositive. The CDR3 protein: CASSSGLAGVPNNEQFF. The DNA is as follows: TGTGCCAGCAGCTCTGGACTAGCGGGGGTCCCTAACAATGAGCAGTTCTTC.